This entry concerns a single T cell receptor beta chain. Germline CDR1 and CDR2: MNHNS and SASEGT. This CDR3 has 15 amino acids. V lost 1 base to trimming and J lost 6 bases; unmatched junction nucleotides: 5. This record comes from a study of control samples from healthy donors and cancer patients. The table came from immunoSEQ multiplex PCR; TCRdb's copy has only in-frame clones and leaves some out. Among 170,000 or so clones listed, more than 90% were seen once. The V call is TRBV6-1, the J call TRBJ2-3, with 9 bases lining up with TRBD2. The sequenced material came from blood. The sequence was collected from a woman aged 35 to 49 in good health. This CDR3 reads CASSEVLAGGDTQYF. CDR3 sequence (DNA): TGTGCCAGCAGTGAAGTACTGGCGGGGGGGGATACGCAGTATTTT.